The 15 T cell receptor beta chains below come from one sample, sequenced in a study of OX40 agonist ivuxolimab in advanced cancers. Generated by immunoSEQ multiplex PCR, the TCRdb table keeps only in-frame clones and is missing some. Of over 80,000 clones listed, about 90% are singletons. This material consisted of CD4+ or CD8+ T cells sorted from blood, taken in a trial of the OX40 agonist ivuxolimab. Every receptor here comes from an adult with an advanced solid tumor such as melanoma, head and neck, liver or kidney cancer.

The chain is built from TRBV7-6 and TRBJ1-3, with D possibly being TRBD1 (6 bases). The V end lost 2 bases, the J end lost 0 bases, and 11 bases lay between the germline ends. The germline V gene encodes CDR1 SGHVS and CDR2 FNYEAQ. This CDR3 region has 16 residues. This CDR3 is CASSLRQASSGNTIYF. The CDR3 region has the DNA TGTGCCAGCAGCTTAAGACAGGCGAGCTCTGGAAACACCATATATTTT.

Comment on this clone: Germline and junction disagree at one end, which may indicate a read error. This chain joins TRBV4-1 and TRBJ2-2; D uncertain. This CDR3 has 14 residues. The germline CDR1 and CDR2 sequences are MGHRA and YSYEKL. The CDR3 is CASSEDSITGELFF. For the CDR3, the DNA is TGCGCCAGCAGCGAAGACTCCATCACCGGGGAGCTGTTTTTT.

The chain is built from TRBV30 and TRBJ2-6; no firm D call. The V gene lost 4 bases and the J gene lost 0 bases, with 4 bases spanning the gap. The CDR3 is made up of 13 amino acids. Germline CDR1 and CDR2: GTSNPN and SVGIG (reference sequence). The CDR3: CAWKLSGANVLTF. The DNA of the CDR3 is TGTGCCTGGAAACTCTCTGGGGCCAACGTCCTGACTTTC. Full variable domain (rest looked up from reference TRBV30 and TRBJ2-6): SQTIHQWPATLVQPVGSPLSLECTVEGTSNPNLYWYRQAAGRGLQLLFYSVGIGQISSEVPQNLSASRPQDRQFILSSKKLLLSDSGFYLCAWKLSGANVLTFGAGSRLTVL.

The chain employs TRBV9 and TRBJ2-1; TRBD1 matches at 7 bases. CDR1 SGDLS and CDR2 YYNGEE come from the germline V gene. After removal of 2 bases from V and 10 bases from J, the junction contained 12 bases not matched to a gene. The length of the CDR3 is 15 residues. In nucleotides, the CDR3 is TGTGCCAGCAGCGTGGACACAAACAGGGGCGGGGAGCAGTTCTTC. Residues: CASSVDTNRGGEQFF.

The CDR3 nucleotides read TGTGCCAGCAGCCTGGGACAGCCGAACACTGAAGCTTTCTTT. Translating gives CASSLGQPNTEAFF. This sequence joins TRBV5-7 and TRBJ1-1; 7 bases fit TRBD1. TRBV5-7 is an ORF, with its function uncertain. This CDR3 is built from 14 residues. With V trimmed by 4 bases and J by 1 base, 4 bases remained unmatched.

The chain has TRBV19 and TRBJ2-7, with D perhaps matching TRBD1 (6 bases). V was shortened by 4 bases and J by 2 bases, with 9 bases between the two germline ends. There are 13 residues in the CDR3. Germline loops: CDR1 LNHDA, CDR2 SQIVND (reference sequence). CDR3 sequence reads: CASSSQGPYEQYF. As DNA, the CDR3 is TGTGCCAGTAGTAGTCAGGGGCCCTACGAGCAGTACTTC.

Concerning this clone itself: One end of the junction fails to match germline, which may point to a read error. The J gene is TRBJ2-5, the V gene TRBV7-7; 7 nucleotides line up with TRBD1. Germline V CDR1 and CDR2: SSHAT, FNYEAQ (reference sequence). This CDR3 contains 14 residues. CDR3 sequence: CASSFSTGRETQYF. In DNA, the CDR3 is TGTGCTAGCAGCTTCTCGACAGGGAGAGAGACCCAGTACTTC.

This clone was recorded a few times. The gene calls are TRBV6-6 and TRBJ2-1, with D tentatively TRBD1 (6 bases). Germline CDR1 reads MNHNY; CDR2 reads SVGAGI (reference sequence). Trimming removed 4 bases from V and 7 bases from J, with 17 bases in between. CDR3 length: 15 residues. The CDR3 spells CASSFNRDQGNEQFF. CDR3 DNA sequence: TGTGCCAGCAGTTTTAACAGGGACCAAGGGAATGAGCAGTTCTTC.

J is TRBJ2-7 and V is TRBV7-9; TRBD1 might be the D (6 bases). The germline V gene has CDR1 SEHNR and CDR2 FQNEAQ (reference sequence). The CDR3 is made up of 14 amino acids. V gave up 1 base and J gave up 6 bases, with 13 bases separating them. CDR3 residues: CASSLVRVQGEQYF. The CDR3 bases are TGTGCCAGCAGCTTAGTTAGGGTACAGGGCGAGCAGTACTTC.

In nucleotides, the CDR3 is TGTGCCAGCAGCCCCTCCGAGAACACTGAAGCTTTCTTT. Translating it yields CASSPSENTEAFF. The chain carries TRBV7-9 and TRBJ1-1; D is unclear. The CDR3 is 13 residues long. CDR1 is SEHNR and CDR2 is FQNEAQ in the germline V gene (reference sequence). V was shortened by 5 bases and J by 1 base, with 8 bases between the two germline ends.

The gene calls are TRBV14 and TRBJ1-1; no firm D call. Per germline, CDR1 SGHDN and CDR2 FVKESK. The CDR3 sequence is 13 residues long. The V and J ends lost 7 bases and 0 bases respectively, with 9 bases between them. This CDR3 reads CASTRLVNTEAFF. CDR3 in DNA: TGTGCCAGCACCCGCCTCGTGAACACTGAAGCTTTCTTT.

This clone was seen more than once but under ten times. This chain uses TRBV27 with TRBJ1-2; the D gene is possibly TRBD1 (6 bases). CDR1 MNHEY and CDR2 SMNVEV come from the germline V gene (reference sequence). Between the trimmed V and J ends, which lost 4 bases and 7 bases, there was a span of 16 bases. The CDR3 spans 14 residues. In DNA, the CDR3 is TGTGCCAGCAGTTCCGCGTGGGGGGCGGCTGGCTACACCTTC. Protein: CASSSAWGAAGYTF.

This chain connects TRBV18 to TRBJ2-3; 7 bases are a match to TRBD2. After removal of 3 bases from V and 1 base from J, the junction contained 7 bases not matched to a gene. This CDR3 has 16 residues. The germline V gene encodes CDR1 KGHSH and CDR2 LQKENI. The DNA of the CDR3 is TGTGCCAGCTCACCTCCGGGGAGCGGGGGCACAGATACGCAGTATTTT. Translating gives CASSPPGSGGTDTQYF.

The rearrangement links TRBV5-6 to TRBJ1-1, with D unclear. This CDR3 comprises 16 residues. Germline values: CDR1 SGHDT, CDR2 YYEEEE. Trimming took off 3 bases at V and 2 bases at J, with 17 bases between the two ends. CDR3: CASSSLGRRLNTEAFF. The CDR3 bases are TGTGCCAGCAGCTCCCTCGGGCGGCGACTTAACACTGAAGCTTTCTTT.

In this sample, this clone turned up once. In nucleotides, the CDR3 is TGTGCCACCACCCGAGGCAGGGGGTCCCAAGAGACCCAGTACTTC. Protein: CATTRGRGSQETQYF. This chain links TRBV7-9 with TRBJ2-5, with TRBD1 identical over 7 bases. Looked up from germline, CDR1 is SEHNR and CDR2 is FQNEAQ (reference sequence). J gave up 1 base and V 10 bases, and 12 bases lay outside the gene matches. This CDR3 is built from 15 residues.